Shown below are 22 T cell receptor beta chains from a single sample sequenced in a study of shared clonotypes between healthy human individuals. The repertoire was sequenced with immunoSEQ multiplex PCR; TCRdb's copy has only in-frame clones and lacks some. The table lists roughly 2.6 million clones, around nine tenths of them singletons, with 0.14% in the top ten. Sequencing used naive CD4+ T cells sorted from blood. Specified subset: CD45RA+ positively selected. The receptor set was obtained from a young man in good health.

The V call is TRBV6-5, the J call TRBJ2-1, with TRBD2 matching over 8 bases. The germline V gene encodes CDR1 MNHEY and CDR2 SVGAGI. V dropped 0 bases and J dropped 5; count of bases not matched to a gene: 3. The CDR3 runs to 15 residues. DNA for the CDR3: TGTGCCAGCAGTTACTCGCCGGGACTAGACAATGAGCAGTTCTTC. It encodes CASSYSPGLDNEQFF.

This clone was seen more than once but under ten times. The CDR3 bases are TGTGCCAGCAGCCTCGACAGGAACACTGAAGCTTTCTTT. Translation gives CASSLDRNTEAFF. This chain joins TRBV7-6 and TRBJ1-1; tentatively, D is TRBD1 (5 bases). Germline lookup yields CDR1 SGHVS and CDR2 FNYEAQ. This CDR3 region has 13 residues. Trimming removed 5 bases at V and 1 base at J, with 8 bases between.

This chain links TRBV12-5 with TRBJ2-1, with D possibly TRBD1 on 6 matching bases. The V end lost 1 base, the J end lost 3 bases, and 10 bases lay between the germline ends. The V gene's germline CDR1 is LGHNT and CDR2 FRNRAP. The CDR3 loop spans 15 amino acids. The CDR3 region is CASGLDRVSYNEQFF. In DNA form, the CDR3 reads TGTGCTAGTGGTTTGGACAGGGTGAGCTACAATGAGCAGTTCTTC.

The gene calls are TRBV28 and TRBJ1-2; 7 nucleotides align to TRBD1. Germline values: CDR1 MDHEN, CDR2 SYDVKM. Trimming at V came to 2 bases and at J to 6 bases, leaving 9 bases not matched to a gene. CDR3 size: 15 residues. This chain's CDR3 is CASSLTDRVMHGYTF. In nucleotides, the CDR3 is TGTGCCAGCAGTTTAACCGACAGGGTCATGCATGGCTACACCTTC.

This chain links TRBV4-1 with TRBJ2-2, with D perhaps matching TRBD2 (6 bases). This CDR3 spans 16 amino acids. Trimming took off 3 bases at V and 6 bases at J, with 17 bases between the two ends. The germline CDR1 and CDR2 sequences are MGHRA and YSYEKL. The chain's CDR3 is CASSQGEVHYSGELFF. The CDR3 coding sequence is TGCGCCAGCAGCCAGGGGGAGGTCCATTATTCCGGGGAGCTGTTTTTT.

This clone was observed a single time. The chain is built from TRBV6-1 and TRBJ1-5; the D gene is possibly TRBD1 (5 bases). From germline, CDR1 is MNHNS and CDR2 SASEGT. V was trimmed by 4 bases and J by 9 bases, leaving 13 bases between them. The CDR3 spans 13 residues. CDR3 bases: TGTGCCAGCAGTGGCAGTGGGGGTTCGCCCCAGCATTTT. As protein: CASSGSGGSPQHF.

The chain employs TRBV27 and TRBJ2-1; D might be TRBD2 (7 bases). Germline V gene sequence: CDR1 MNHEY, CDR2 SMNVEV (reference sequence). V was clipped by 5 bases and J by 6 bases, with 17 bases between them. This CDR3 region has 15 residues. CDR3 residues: CASSQWGGAGNEQFF. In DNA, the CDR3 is TGTGCCAGCAGTCAATGGGGGGGGGCCGGCAATGAGCAGTTCTTC.

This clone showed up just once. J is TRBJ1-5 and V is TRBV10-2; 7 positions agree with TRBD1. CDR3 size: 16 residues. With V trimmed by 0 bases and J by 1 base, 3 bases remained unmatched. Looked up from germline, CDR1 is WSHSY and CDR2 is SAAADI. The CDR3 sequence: CASSESKGASNQPQHF. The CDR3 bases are TGCGCCAGCAGTGAGTCTAAGGGGGCCAGCAATCAGCCCCAGCATTTT.

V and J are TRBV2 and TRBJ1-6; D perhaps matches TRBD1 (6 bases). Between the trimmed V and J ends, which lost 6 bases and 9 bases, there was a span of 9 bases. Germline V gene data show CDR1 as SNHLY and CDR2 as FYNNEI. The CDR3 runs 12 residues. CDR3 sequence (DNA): TGTGCCAGCAGAGGACAGTCTTCACCCCTCCACTTT. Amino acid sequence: CASRGQSSPLHF.

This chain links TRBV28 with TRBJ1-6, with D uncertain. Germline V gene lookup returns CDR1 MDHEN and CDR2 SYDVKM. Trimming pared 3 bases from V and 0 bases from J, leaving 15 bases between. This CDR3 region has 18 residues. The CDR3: CASSFYGQLTSYNSPLHF. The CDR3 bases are TGTGCCAGCAGTTTTTATGGGCAGCTTACCTCCTATAATTCACCCCTCCACTTT. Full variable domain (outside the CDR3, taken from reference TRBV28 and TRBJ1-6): DVKVTQSSRYLVKRTGEKVFLECVQDMDHENMFWYRQDPGLGLRLIYFSYDVKMKEKGDIPEGYSVSREKKERFSLILESASTNQTSMYLCASSFYGQLTSYNSPLHFGNGTRLTVT.

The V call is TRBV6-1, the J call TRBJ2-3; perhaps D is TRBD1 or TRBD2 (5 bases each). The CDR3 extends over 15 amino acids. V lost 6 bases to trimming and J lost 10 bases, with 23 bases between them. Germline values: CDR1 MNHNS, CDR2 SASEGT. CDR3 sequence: CASRGQGTRDASQYF. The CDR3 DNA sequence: TGTGCCAGCAGGGGCCAAGGGACCAGGGATGCCTCGCAGTATTTT.

CDR3 residues: CASSSDSGANVLTF. In DNA, the CDR3 is TGTGCCAGTAGTTCAGACTCTGGGGCCAACGTCCTGACTTTC. The chain employs TRBV19 and TRBJ2-6; D gene unclear. Trimming took off 5 bases at V and 0 bases at J, with 5 bases between the two ends. This CDR3 has 14 residues. Germline loops: CDR1 LNHDA, CDR2 SQIVND (reference sequence).

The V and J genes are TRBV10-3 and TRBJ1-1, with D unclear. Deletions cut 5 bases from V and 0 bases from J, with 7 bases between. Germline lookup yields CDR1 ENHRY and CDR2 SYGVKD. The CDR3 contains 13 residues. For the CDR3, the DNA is TGTGCCATCAGTAAGACGGTGAACACTGAAGCTTTCTTT. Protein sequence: CAISKTVNTEAFF.

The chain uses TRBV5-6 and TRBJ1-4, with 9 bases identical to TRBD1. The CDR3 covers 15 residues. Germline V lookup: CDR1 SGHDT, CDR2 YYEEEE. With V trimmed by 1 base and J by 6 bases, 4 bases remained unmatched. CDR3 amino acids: CASSLMGQGHEKLFF. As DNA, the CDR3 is TGTGCCAGCAGCTTGATGGGACAGGGTCATGAAAAACTGTTTTTT.

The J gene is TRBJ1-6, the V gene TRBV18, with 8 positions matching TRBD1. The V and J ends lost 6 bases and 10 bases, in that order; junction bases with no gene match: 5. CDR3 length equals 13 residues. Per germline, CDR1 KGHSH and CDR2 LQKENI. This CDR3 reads CASSSDRVSPLHF. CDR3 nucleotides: TGTGCCAGCTCGTCGGACAGGGTATCACCCCTCCACTTT.

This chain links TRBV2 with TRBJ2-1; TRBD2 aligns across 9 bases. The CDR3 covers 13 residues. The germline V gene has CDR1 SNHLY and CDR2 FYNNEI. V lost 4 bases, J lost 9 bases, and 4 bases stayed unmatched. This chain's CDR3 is CASSVDSGGEQFF. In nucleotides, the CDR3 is TGTGCCAGCAGTGTTGATAGCGGGGGTGAGCAGTTCTTC.

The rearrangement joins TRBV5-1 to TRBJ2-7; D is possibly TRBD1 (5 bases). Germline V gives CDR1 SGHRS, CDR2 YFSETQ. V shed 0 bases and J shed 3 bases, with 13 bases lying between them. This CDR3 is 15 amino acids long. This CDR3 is CASSLGRGANYEQYF. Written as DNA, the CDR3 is TGCGCCAGCAGCTTGGGTAGGGGTGCAAACTACGAGCAGTACTTC.

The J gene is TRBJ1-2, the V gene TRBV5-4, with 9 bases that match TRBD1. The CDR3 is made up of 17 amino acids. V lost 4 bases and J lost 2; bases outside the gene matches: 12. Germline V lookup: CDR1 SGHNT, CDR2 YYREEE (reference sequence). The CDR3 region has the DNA TGTGCCAGCAGCGTATCCGGGACAGGGTCCTACAACTATGGCTACACCTTC. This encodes CASSVSGTGSYNYGYTF.

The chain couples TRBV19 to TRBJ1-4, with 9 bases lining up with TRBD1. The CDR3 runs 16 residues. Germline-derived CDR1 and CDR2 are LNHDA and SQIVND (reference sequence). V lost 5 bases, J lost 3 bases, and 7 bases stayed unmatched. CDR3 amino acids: CASSFPGQGANEKLFF. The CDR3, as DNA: TGTGCCAGTAGTTTCCCGGGACAGGGAGCTAATGAAAAACTGTTTTTT.

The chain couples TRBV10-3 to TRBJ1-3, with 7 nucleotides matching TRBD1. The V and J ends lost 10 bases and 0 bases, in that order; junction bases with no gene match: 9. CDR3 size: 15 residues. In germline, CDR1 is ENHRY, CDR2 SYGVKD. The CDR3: CASRSGGPSGNTIYF. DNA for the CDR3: TGTGCCAGTAGATCAGGGGGTCCCTCTGGAAACACCATATATTTT.

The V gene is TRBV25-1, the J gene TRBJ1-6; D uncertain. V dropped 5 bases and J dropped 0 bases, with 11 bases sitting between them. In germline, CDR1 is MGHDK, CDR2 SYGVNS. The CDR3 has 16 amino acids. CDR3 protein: CASSLSLSSYNSPLHF. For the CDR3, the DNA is TGTGCCAGCAGTTTAAGCCTGAGCTCCTATAATTCACCCCTCCACTTT.

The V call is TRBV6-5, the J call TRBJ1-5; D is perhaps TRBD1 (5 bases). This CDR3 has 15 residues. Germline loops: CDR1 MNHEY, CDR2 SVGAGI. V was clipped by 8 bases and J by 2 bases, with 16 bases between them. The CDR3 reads CASGREGSGNQPQHF. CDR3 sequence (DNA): TGTGCCAGCGGCAGGGAAGGCAGCGGCAATCAGCCCCAGCATTTT.